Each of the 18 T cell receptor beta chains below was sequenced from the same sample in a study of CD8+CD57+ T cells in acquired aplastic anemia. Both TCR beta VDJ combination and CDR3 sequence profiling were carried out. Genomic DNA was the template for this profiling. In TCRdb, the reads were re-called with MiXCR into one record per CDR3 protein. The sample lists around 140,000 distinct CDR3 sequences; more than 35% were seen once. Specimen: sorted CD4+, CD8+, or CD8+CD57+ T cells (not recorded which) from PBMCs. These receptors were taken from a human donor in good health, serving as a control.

Here the CDR3 reads CASSFGGSNQPQHF. In DNA form, the CDR3 reads TGTGCCAGCAGTTTTGGGGGTAGCAATCAGCCCCAGCATTTT. The chain has TRBV12-3 or TRBV12-4 and TRBJ1-5; a possible D gene is TRBD1 (5 bases). This CDR3 comprises 14 residues. Trimming left V 3 bases short and J 0 bases short, with 6 bases between.

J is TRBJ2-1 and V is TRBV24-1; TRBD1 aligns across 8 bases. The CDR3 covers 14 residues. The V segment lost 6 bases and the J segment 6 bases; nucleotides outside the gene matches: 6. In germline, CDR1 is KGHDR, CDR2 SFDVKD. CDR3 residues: CATSTWTGRNEQFF. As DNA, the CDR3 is TGTGCCACCAGTACCTGGACAGGGCGCAATGAGCAGTTCTTC.

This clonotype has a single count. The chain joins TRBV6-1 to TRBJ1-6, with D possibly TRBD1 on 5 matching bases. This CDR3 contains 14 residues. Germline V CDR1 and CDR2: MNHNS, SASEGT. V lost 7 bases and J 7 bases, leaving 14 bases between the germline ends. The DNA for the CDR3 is TGTGCCAGCAACCAGGGAGCAAAAAATTCACCCCTCCACTTT. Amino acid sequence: CASNQGAKNSPLHF.

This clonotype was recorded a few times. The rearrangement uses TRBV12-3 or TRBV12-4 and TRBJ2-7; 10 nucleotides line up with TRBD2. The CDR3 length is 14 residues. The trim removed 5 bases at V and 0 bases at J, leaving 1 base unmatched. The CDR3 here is CASSGLADSYEQYF. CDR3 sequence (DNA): TGTGCCAGCAGTGGACTAGCGGACTCCTACGAGCAGTACTTC.

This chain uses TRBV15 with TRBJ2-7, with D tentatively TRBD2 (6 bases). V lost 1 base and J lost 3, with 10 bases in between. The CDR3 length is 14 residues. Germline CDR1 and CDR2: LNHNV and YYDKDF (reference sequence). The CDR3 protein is CATSRVMGGYEQYF. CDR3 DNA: TGTGCCACCAGCAGAGTAATGGGGGGCTACGAGCAGTACTTC.

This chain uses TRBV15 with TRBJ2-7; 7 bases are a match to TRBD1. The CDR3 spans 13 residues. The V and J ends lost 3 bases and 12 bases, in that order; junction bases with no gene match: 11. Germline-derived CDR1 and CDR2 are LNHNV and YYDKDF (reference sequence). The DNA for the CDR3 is TGTGCCACCAGCAGGGCAAGACAGGGCGAACTGTACGTC. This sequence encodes CATSRARQGELYV.

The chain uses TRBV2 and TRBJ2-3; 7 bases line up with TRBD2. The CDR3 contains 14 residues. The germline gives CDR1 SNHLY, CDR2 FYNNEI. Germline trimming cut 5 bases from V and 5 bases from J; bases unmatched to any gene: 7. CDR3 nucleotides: TGTGCCAGCAGTTTTGCGGGGGAAGAAGATACGCAGTATTTT. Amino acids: CASSFAGEEDTQYF.

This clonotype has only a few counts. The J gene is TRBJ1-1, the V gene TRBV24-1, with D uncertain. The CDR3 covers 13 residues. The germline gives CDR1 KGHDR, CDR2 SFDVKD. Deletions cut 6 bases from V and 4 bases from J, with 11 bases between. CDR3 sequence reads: CATSNPLGTEAFF. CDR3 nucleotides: TGTGCCACCAGTAACCCACTGGGCACTGAAGCTTTCTTT.

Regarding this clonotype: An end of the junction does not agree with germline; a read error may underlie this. The CDR3 bases are TGCGCCAGCAGCTTCCGGACAGGGTCTGGCGAGCAGTACTTC. Its translation is CASSFRTGSGEQYF. The genes are TRBV5-5 and TRBJ2-7, with 8 bases identical to TRBD1. From germline, CDR1 is SGHKS and CDR2 YYEKEE (reference sequence). The CDR3 runs to 14 residues.

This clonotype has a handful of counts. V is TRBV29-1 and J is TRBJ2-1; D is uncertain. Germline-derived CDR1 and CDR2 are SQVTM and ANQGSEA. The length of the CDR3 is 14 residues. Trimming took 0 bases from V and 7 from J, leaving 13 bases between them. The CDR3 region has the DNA TGCAGCGTTGAAGATCTTTTGTTGGAGAATGAGCAGTTCTTC. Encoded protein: CSVEDLLLENEQFF.

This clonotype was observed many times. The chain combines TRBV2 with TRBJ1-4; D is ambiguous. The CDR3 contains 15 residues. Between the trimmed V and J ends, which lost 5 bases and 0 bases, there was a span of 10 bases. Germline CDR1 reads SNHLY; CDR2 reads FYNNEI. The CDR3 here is CASSRTDATNEKLFF. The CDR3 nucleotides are TGTGCCAGCAGTCGAACAGATGCAACTAATGAAAAACTGTTTTTT.

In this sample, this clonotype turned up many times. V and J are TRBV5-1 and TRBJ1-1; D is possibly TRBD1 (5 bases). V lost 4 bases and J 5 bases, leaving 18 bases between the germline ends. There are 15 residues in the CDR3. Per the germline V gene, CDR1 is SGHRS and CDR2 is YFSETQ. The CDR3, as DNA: TGCGCCAGCAGCCCCGGGGCCGTTTTGGAGACTGAAGCTTTCTTT. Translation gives CASSPGAVLETEAFF.

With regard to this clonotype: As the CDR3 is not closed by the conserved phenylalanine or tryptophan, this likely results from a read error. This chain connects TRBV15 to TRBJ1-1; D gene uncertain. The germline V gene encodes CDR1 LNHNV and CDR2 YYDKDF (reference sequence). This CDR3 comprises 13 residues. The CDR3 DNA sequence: TGTGCCACTAGCAGGAGCGAGAACACTGAAGCTTTCCTT. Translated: CATSRSENTEAFL.

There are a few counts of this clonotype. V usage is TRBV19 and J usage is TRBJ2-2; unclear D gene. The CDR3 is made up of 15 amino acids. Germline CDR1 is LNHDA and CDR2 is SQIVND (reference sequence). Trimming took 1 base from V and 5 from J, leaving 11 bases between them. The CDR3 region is CASSIGTEGTGELFF. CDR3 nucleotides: TGTGCCAGTAGTATAGGGACGGAAGGGACCGGGGAGCTGTTTTTT.

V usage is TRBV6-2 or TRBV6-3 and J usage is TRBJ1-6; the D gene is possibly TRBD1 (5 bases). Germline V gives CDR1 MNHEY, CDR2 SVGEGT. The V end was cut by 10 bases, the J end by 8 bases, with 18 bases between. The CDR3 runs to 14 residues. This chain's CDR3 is CATSAGPTDSPLHF. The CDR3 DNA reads TGTGCCACCAGCGCGGGACCAACGGATTCACCCCTCCACTTT.

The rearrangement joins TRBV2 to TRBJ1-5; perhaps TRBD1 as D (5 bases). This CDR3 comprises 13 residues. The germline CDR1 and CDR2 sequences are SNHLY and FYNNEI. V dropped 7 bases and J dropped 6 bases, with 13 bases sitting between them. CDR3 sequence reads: CASINRISQPQHF. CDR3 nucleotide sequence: TGTGCCAGCATCAACAGGATAAGTCAGCCCCAGCATTTT.

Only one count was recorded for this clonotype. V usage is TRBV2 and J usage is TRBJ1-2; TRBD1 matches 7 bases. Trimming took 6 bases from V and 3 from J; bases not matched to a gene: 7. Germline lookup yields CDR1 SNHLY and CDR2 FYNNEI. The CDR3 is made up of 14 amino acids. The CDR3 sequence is CASRKTGSYYGYTF. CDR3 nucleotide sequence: TGTGCCAGCAGAAAGACAGGGTCTTACTATGGCTACACCTTC. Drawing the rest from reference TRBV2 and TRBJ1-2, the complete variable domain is EPEVTQTPSHQVTQMGQEVILRCVPISNHLYFYWYRQILGQKVEFLVSFYNNEISEKSEIFDDQFSVERPDGSNFTLKIRSTKLEDSAMYFCASRKTGSYYGYTFGSGTRLTVV.

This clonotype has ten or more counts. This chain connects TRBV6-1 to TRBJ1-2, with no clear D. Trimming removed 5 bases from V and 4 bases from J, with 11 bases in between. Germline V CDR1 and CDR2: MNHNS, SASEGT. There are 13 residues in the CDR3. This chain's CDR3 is CASSTGRTYGYTF. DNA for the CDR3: TGTGCCAGCAGTACGGGGAGAACCTATGGCTACACCTTC.